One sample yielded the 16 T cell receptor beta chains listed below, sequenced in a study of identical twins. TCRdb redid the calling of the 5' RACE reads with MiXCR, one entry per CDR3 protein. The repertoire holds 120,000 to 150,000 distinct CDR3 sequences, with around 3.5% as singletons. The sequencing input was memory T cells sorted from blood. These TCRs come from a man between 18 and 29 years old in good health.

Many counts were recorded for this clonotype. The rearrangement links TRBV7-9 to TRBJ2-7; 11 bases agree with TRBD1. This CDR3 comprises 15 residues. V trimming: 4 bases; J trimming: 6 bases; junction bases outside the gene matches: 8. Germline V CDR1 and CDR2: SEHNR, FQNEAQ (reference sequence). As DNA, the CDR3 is TGTGCCAGCAGCTCGTACCGGGACAGGGGGAGCGAGCAGTACTTC. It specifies CASSSYRDRGSEQYF. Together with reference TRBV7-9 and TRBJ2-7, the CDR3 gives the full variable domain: DTGVSQNPRHKITKRGQNVTFRCDPISEHNRLYWYRQTLGQGPEFLTYFQNEAQLEKSRLLSDRFSAERPKGSFSTLEIQRTEQGDSAMYLCASSSYRDRGSEQYFGPGTRLTVT.

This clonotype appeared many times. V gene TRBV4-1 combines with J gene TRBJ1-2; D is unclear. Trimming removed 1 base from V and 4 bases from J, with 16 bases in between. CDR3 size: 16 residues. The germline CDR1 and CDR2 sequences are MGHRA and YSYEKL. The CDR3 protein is CASSQVSLTKTYGYTF. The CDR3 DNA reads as TGCGCCAGCAGCCAAGTTTCTCTCACTAAAACCTATGGCTACACCTTC.

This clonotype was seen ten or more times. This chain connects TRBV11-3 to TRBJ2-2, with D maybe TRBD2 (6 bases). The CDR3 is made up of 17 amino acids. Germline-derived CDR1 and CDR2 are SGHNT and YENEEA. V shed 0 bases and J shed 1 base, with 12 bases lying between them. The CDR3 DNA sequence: TGTGCCAGCAGCTTAGAACGGGAGATCGAGAACACCGGGGAGCTGTTTTTT. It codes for CASSLEREIENTGELFF.

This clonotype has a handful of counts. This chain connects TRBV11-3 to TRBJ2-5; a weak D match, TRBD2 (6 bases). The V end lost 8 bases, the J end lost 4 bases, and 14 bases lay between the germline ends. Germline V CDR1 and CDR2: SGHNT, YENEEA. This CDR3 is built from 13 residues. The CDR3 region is CASGQVGGETQYF. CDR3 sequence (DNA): TGTGCCAGCGGACAAGTGGGGGGAGAGACCCAGTACTTC.

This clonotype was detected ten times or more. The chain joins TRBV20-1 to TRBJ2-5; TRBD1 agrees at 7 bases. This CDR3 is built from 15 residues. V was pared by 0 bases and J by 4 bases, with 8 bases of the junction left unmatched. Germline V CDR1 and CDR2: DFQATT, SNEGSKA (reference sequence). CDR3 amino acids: CSARDRRTGSETQYF. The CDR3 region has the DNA TGCAGTGCTAGAGATCGGCGGACAGGCTCAGAGACCCAGTACTTC.

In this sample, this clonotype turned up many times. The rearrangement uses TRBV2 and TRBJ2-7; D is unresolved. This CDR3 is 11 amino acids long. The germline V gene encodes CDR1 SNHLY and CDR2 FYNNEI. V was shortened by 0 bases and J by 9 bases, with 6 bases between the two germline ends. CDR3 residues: CASSEARMQYV. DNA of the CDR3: TGTGCCAGCAGTGAAGCCCGGATGCAGTACGTC.

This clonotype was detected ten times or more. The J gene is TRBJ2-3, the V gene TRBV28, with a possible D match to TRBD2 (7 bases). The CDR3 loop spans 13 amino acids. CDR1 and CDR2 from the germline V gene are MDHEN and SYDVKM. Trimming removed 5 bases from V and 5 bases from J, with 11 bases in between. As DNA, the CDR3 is TGTGCCAGCAGTGGGGGAGGGGGAGATACGCAGTATTTT. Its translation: CASSGGGGDTQYF.

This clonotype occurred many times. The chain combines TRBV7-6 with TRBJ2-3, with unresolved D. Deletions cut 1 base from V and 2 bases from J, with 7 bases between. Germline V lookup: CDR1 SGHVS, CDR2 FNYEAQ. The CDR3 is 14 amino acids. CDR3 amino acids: CASSLGPNTDTQYF. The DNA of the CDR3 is TGTGCCAGCAGCTTAGGGCCGAACACAGATACGCAGTATTTT.

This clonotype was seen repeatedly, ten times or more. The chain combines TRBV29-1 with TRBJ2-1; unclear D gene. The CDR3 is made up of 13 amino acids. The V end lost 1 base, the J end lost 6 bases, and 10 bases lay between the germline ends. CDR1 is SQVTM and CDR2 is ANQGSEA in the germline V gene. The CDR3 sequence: CSVEADDTNEQFF. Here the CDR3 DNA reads TGCAGCGTTGAAGCGGACGACACCAATGAGCAGTTCTTC.

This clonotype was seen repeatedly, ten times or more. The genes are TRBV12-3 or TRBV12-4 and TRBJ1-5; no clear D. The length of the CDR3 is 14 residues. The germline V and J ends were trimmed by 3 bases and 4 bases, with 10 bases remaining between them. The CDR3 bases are TGTGCCAGCAGTTTGGGTTGGCAAAATCAGCCCCAGCATTTT. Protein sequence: CASSLGWQNQPQHF.

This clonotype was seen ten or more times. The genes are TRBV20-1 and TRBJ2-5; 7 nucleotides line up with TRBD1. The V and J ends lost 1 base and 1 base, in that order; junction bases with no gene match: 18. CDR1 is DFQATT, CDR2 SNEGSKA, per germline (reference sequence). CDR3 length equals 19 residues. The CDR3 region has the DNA TGCAGTGCTAGAGGGCCACGGTATAACAGGGACAGAGGCCAAGAGACCCAGTACTTC. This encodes CSARGPRYNRDRGQETQYF.

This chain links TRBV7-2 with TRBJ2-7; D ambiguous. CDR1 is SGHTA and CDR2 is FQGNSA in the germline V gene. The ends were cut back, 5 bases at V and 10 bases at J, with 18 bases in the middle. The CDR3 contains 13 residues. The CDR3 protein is CASSPTRARSQYF. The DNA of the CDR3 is TGTGCCAGCAGCCCGACCCGGGCCCGGAGTCAGTACTTC.

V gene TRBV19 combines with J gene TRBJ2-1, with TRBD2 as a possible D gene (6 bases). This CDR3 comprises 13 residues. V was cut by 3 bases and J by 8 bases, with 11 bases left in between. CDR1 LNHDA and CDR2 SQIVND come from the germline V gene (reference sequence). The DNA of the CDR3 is TGTGCCAGTAGTATTCCCCCGGGGGATGAGCAGTTCTTC. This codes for CASSIPPGDEQFF.

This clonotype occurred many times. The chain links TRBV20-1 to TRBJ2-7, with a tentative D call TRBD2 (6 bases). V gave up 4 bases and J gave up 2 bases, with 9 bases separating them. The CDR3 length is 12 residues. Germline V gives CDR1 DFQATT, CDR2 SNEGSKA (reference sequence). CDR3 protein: CSATWGAYEQYF. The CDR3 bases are TGCAGTGCTACCTGGGGGGCCTACGAGCAGTACTTC.

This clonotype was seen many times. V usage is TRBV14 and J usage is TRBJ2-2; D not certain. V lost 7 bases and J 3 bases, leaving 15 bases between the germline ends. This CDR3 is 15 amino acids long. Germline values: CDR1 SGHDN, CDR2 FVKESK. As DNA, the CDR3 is TGTGCCAGCACCCGGAGATTGGGTTACACCGGGGAGCTGTTTTTT. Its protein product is CASTRRLGYTGELFF.

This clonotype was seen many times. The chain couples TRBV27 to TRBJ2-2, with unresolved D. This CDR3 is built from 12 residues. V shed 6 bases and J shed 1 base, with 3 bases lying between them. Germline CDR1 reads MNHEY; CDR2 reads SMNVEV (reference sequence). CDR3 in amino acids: CASSRNTGELFF. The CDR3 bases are TGTGCCAGCAGCCGGAACACCGGGGAGCTGTTTTTT.